One and the same sample provided the 19 T cell receptor beta chains below, sequenced in a study of T cell repertoires in cytomegalovirus infection. TCRdb redid the calling of the reads with MiXCR, one entry per CDR3 protein. Here the sample spans about 450,000 distinct CDR3 sequences, approximately 33% being singletons. Sequencing used PBMCs. These receptors were collected from a human donor in good health (CMV status not recorded). Some clones in this sample may be carry-over from other donors' samples.

This rearrangement joins TRBV20-1 to TRBJ2-3, with D possibly being TRBD1 (6 bases). Germline CDR1 DFQATT, CDR2 SNEGSKA (reference sequence). V was cut by 2 bases and J by 5 bases, with 14 bases left in between. This CDR3 is 14 amino acids long. Written as DNA, the CDR3 is TGCAGTGCTAGAAACAACAGGGACGGAGATACGCAGTATTTT. Translation: CSARNNRDGDTQYF.

This clonotype was recorded many times. V gene TRBV7-3 combines with J gene TRBJ2-1; 10 bases map to TRBD2. The CDR3 covers 15 residues. The trim removed 2 bases at V and 8 bases at J, leaving 6 bases unmatched. Per germline, CDR1 SGHTA and CDR2 FQGTGA. In nucleotides, the CDR3 is TGTGCCAGCAGCTTAGGCCTAGCGGGGGTCGATGAGCAGTTCTTC. Translation: CASSLGLAGVDEQFF.

This clonotype was counted only a few times. CDR3 in DNA: TGTGCCAGTAGTACAACAGGGGGCTCGAACACCGGGGAGCTGTTTTTT. Protein: CASSTTGGSNTGELFF. V gene TRBV19 combines with J gene TRBJ2-2; 9 nucleotides line up with TRBD1. Looked up from germline, CDR1 is LNHDA and CDR2 is SQIVND (reference sequence). The CDR3 runs 16 residues. V was clipped by 4 bases and J by 0 bases; unmatched bases: 3.

This chain connects TRBV27 to TRBJ2-1; 9 bases are a match to TRBD2. V shed 5 bases and J 8 bases; nucleotides not matched to a gene: 13. This CDR3 region has 16 residues. Germline V CDR1 and CDR2: MNHEY, SMNVEV (reference sequence). Here the CDR3 reads CASSPLSSGGLYEQFF. CDR3 nucleotide sequence: TGTGCCAGCAGTCCCCTCTCGAGCGGGGGGTTGTATGAGCAGTTCTTC.

In the case of this clonotype: The conserved final phenylalanine or tryptophan is absent from the CDR3, which likely points to a read error. The V gene is TRBV6-1, the J gene TRBJ1-3; D remains ambiguous. The germline CDR1 and CDR2 sequences are MNHNS and SASEGT. V was cut by 2 bases and J by 0 bases, with 8 bases left in between. The CDR3 runs to 15 residues. Here the CDR3 DNA reads TGTGCCAGCAGTGAACCCGCTAACTCTGGAAACACCATATATTTG. Translating it yields CASSEPANSGNTIYL.

The chain has TRBV11-2 and TRBJ2-3; D call uncertain. V was clipped by 2 bases and J by 2 bases, with 14 bases between them. CDR3 length: 16 residues. The germline V gene has CDR1 SGHAT and CDR2 FQNNGV. The CDR3 sequence: CASSLLIDQNTDTQYF. As DNA, the CDR3 is TGTGCCAGCAGCTTACTCATTGACCAAAACACAGATACGCAGTATTTT.

The chain combines TRBV12-3 or TRBV12-4 with TRBJ1-1; D is unresolved. The CDR3 consists of 12 residues. Between the trimmed V and J ends, which lost 2 bases and 11 bases, there was a span of 12 bases. The CDR3 sequence: CASSLPGVGAFF. The CDR3 coding sequence is TGTGCCAGCAGTTTACCCGGGGTCGGGGCTTTCTTT.

This clonotype was seen repeatedly, ten times or more. The chain's CDR3 is CASSLGVVSDTQYF. CDR3 DNA: TGTGCCAGCAGCTTAGGGGTGGTGTCAGATACGCAGTATTTT. The rearrangement uses TRBV7-6 and TRBJ2-3; unclear D gene. V was pared by 1 base and J by 4 bases, with 9 bases between. The CDR3 consists of 14 residues. CDR1 is SGHVS and CDR2 is FNYEAQ in the germline V gene.

This clonotype has only a few counts. The chain recombines TRBV4-1 with TRBJ1-6; 10 positions match TRBD1. The CDR3 extends over 19 amino acids. Trimming removed 0 bases from V and 0 bases from J; junction bases left unmatched: 5. Germline-derived CDR1 and CDR2 are MGHRA and YSYEKL. The CDR3 DNA is TGCGCCAGCAGCCAAGATGGGGGACAGGGGATCTCCTATAATTCACCCCTCCACTTT. It yields the protein CASSQDGGQGISYNSPLHF.

The rearrangement joins TRBV2 to TRBJ2-1; maybe TRBD1 (5 bases). The CDR3 has 17 residues. Germline CDR1 reads SNHLY; CDR2 reads FYNNEI. Trimming took off 3 bases at V and 3 bases at J, with 18 bases between the two ends. The CDR3 DNA reads as TGTGCCAGCAGTGATTCTCGTCAGGGATATAGCTACAATGAGCAGTTCTTC. Translating gives CASSDSRQGYSYNEQFF.

This clonotype was detected many times. The chain recombines TRBV7-8 with TRBJ1-6, with 8 bases matching TRBD1. J lost 9 bases, V lost 5 bases, and 6 bases had no gene match. The CDR3 loop spans 14 amino acids. Germline CDR1 is SGHVS and CDR2 is FQNEAQ. The CDR3 sequence: CASSPDRGFSPLHF. The CDR3 bases are TGTGCCAGCAGCCCCGACAGGGGATTTTCACCCCTCCACTTT.

The rearrangement uses TRBV19 and TRBJ2-5, with D unclear. Germline CDR1 and CDR2: LNHDA and SQIVND (reference sequence). The CDR3 sequence is 14 residues long. Deletions cut 5 bases from V and 1 base from J, with 11 bases between. CDR3 coding DNA: TGTGCCAGTAGTCCGCAGGTGCTCCAAGAGACCCAGTACTTC. Protein sequence: CASSPQVLQETQYF.

The chain joins TRBV5-5 to TRBJ2-7; D gene ambiguous. Between the trimmed V and J ends, which lost 4 bases and 2 bases, there was a span of 13 bases. CDR3 length equals 14 residues. The V gene's germline CDR1 is SGHKS and CDR2 YYEKEE (reference sequence). The chain's CDR3 is CASSLMDGPYEQYF. The CDR3 region has the DNA TGTGCCAGCAGCCTAATGGACGGCCCCTACGAGCAGTACTTC.

As concerns this clonotype: One end of the junction varies from germline; a read error may be responsible. This sequence joins TRBV7-2 and TRBJ2-1; D perhaps matches TRBD2 (5 bases). Germline CDR1 SGHTA, CDR2 FQGNSA. The CDR3 is 16 amino acids. CDR3 in DNA: TGTGCAAGCAACTTAGCCACGGGGTTGCCGACGGCTGAGCAGTTCTTC. The encoded protein is CASNLATGLPTAEQFF.

This clonotype was detected ten times or more. This CDR3 reads CASSRSGDAQYF. The CDR3 DNA is TGTGCCAGCAGCAGGAGTGGTGATGCGCAGTATTTT. This chain connects TRBV7-9 to TRBJ2-3; D not certain. From germline, CDR1 is SEHNR and CDR2 FQNEAQ (reference sequence). The CDR3 sequence is 12 residues long. V lost 5 bases, J lost 10 bases, and 13 bases lay in between.

The chain employs TRBV7-2 and TRBJ2-7; the match to TRBD2 covers 15 bases. The length of the CDR3 is 17 residues. V gave up 5 bases and J gave up 3 bases; unmatched junction bases: 8. Germline V gives CDR1 SGHTA, CDR2 FQGNSA. The CDR3 protein is CASSPPGLAGGHYEQYF. The CDR3 nucleotides are TGTGCCAGCAGCCCGCCGGGACTAGCGGGGGGACACTACGAGCAGTACTTC.

At least ten counts were recorded for this clonotype. The chain combines TRBV4-1 with TRBJ2-7; TRBD1 or TRBD2 may be the D gene (6 bases each). CDR3 length: 16 residues. V lost 4 bases and J lost 7, with 23 bases in between. Per germline, CDR1 MGHRA and CDR2 YSYEKL. CDR3 region: CASSLGRGLLTGEQYF. CDR3 nucleotide sequence: TGCGCCAGCAGCCTGGGACGGGGGCTTTTGACGGGGGAGCAGTACTTC.

This clonotype was detected ten times or more. V gene TRBV4-1 combines with J gene TRBJ2-5, with 8 bases lining up with TRBD1. The CDR3 contains 15 residues. V lost 6 bases to trimming and J lost 2 bases; unmatched junction nucleotides: 8. Germline loops: CDR1 MGHRA, CDR2 YSYEKL. Here the CDR3 DNA reads TGCGCCAGCAGTCTCCCCGGGACAGGACAAGAGACCCAGTACTTC. It codes for CASSLPGTGQETQYF.

This clonotype was observed at least ten times. The gene calls are TRBV7-2 and TRBJ2-3; a weak D match, TRBD2 (5 bases). Trimming removed 2 bases at V and 0 bases at J, with 12 bases between. Germline assignment: CDR1 SGHTA and CDR2 FQGNSA. The CDR3 length is 16 residues. The CDR3 spells CASSLMRAPSTDTQYF. DNA of the CDR3: TGTGCCAGCAGCTTAATGAGGGCCCCTAGCACAGATACGCAGTATTTT.